A selection of T cell receptor beta chains follows, all from one sample in a study of blood T cells in healthy people across ages. In TCRdb, the 5' RACE reads were re-called with MiXCR into one record per CDR3 protein. The repertoire has 780,000 or so distinct CDR3 sequences, 50% to 65% of them found once; the top ten carry 40% to 50%. The sequenced sample consisted of blood. These TCRs come from a man older than 75 in good health. Each CDR3 is given with its conserved first and last residue. Each record gives: clone size, V gene, J gene, D gene, CDR3 DNA, CDR3 protein. A D gene is named only where the DNA matches it firmly. Size values are once, few and many counts, or a class for expanded clones, and some rows have none.

size: NA; V: TRBV5-4; J: TRBJ2-7; D: NA; DNA: TGTGCCAGCAGCGCGGGACAGTACCCATACGAGCAGTACTTC; CDR3: CASSAGQYPYEQYF
size: few; V: TRBV27; J: TRBJ1-1; D: NA; DNA: TGTGCCAGCAGTCCGGCGACAGGGAACACTGAAGCTTTCTTT; CDR3: CASSPATGNTEAFF
size: NA; V: TRBV5-1; J: TRBJ2-3; D: NA; DNA: TGCGCCAGCAGCTTGGGGGCCAGGGGAGGGGATACGCAGTATTTT; CDR3: CASSLGARGGDTQYF
size: NA; V: TRBV5-1; J: TRBJ1-4; D: TRBD1; DNA: TGCGCCAGCAGGGTCGCGGGACAGCCTAATGAAAAACTGTTTTTT; CDR3: CASRVAGQPNEKLFF
size: NA; V: TRBV20-1; J: TRBJ2-1; D: TRBD1; DNA: TGCAGTGCTAGAGCACAGGGGGTAAATGAGCAGTTCTTC; CDR3: CSARAQGVNEQFF
size: NA; V: TRBV4-2; J: TRBJ2-7; D: TRBD1; DNA: TGTGCCAGCAGCCAAGCGGCGACAGGGGCCTACGAGCAGTACTTC; CDR3: CASSQAATGAYEQYF
size: NA; V: TRBV11-2; J: TRBJ2-1; D: TRBD2; DNA: TGTGCCAGCAGCCCCATTAGCGGGAGGGTCTACAATGAGCAGTTCTTC; CDR3: CASSPISGRVYNEQFF
size: few; V: TRBV5-1; J: TRBJ2-5; D: NA; DNA: TGCGCCAGCAGCTTGGACCCCCAAGAGACCCAGTACTTC; CDR3: CASSLDPQETQYF
size: NA; V: TRBV20-1; J: TRBJ2-1; D: TRBD2; DNA: TGCAGTGCTAGAGGGCTAGCGGGAGGGCCTCACAATGAGCAGTTCTTC; CDR3: CSARGLAGGPHNEQFF
size: NA; V: TRBV20-1; J: TRBJ2-3; D: TRBD2; DNA: TGCAGTGCTCAACAACTAGCGAGCACAGATACGCAGTATTTT; CDR3: CSAQQLASTDTQYF
size: NA; V: TRBV14; J: TRBJ2-4; D: NA; DNA: TGTGCCAGCAGCCAAGAGGGGGCGCGACACATTCAGTACTTC; CDR3: CASSQEGARHIQYF
size: NA; V: TRBV5-1; J: TRBJ2-1; D: NA; DNA: TGCGCCGGCAGCTTGGAACATGAGCAGTTCTTC; CDR3: CAGSLEHEQFF
size: NA; V: TRBV20-1; J: TRBJ2-5; D: TRBD1; DNA: TGCAGTGCTGGGGACAGACAAGAGACCCAGTACTTC; CDR3: CSAGDRQETQYF
size: once; V: TRBV6-5; J: TRBJ2-1; D: TRBD2; DNA: TGTGCCAGCAGGCCGGGACTAGCGGGAGGGGGGGAGCAGTTCTTC; CDR3: CASRPGLAGGGEQFF
size: NA; V: TRBV5-1; J: TRBJ2-7; D: TRBD2; DNA: TGCGCCAGCAGCCTGAACATAGCGGGAACGGCCTACGAGCAGTACTTC; CDR3: CASSLNIAGTAYEQYF
size: few; V: TRBV5-1; J: TRBJ2-3; D: TRBD2; DNA: TGCGCCAGCAGCCTAGGACTAGCGAGCCGCACAGATACGCAGTATTTT; CDR3: CASSLGLASRTDTQYF
size: NA; V: TRBV6-5; J: TRBJ1-6; D: NA; DNA: TGTGCCAGCAGTTACCAGCTGACAACTACAAGCTCCTATAATTCACCCCTCCACTTT; CDR3: CASSYQLTTTSSYNSPLHF